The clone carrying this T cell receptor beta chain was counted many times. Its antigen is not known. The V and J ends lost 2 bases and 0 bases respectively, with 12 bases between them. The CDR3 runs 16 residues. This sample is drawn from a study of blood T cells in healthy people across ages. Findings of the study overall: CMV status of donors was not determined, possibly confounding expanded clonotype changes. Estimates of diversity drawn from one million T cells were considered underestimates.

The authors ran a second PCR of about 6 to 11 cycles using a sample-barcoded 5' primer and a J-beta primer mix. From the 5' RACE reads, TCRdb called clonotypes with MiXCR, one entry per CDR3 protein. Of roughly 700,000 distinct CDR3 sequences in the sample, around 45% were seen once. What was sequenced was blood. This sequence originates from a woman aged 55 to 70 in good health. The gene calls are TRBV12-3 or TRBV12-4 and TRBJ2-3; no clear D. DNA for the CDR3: TGTGCCAGCAGTTTAAGAGACGCCTTCAGCACAGATACGCAGTATTTT. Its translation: CASSLRDAFSTDTQYF.